These T cell receptor beta chains were read from a single sample in a study of cytomegalovirus exposure and HLA in healthy donors. Profiling relied on immunoSEQ multiplex PCR, and the TCRdb table lists in-frame clones only, not all of them. The table records fewer than 75,000 clones, 65% to 85% of them present only once. Sample: PBMCs. Source of these receptors: a woman aged 25 to 39 in good health and CMV-seronegative. The CDR3 runs from the conserved cysteine through the conserved F or W. D genes are given only for firm matches. Expanded clones are given a class, and other clones once, few, many or no size at all.

DNA | CDR3 | D | V | size | J
TGTGCCAGCAGCTTAGTCCGGGGACTCACTGAAGCTTTCTTT | CASSLVRGLTEAFF | . | TRBV7-8 | . | TRBJ1-1
TGTGCCGGCGGGACCGGGACGTGGCCCAATGAGCAGTTCTTC | CAGGTGTWPNEQFF | . | TRBV6-1 | . | TRBJ2-1
TGCGCCAGCAGCTTGGGGACACTGAACACAGATACGCAGTATTTT | CASSLGTLNTDTQYF | . | TRBV5-1 | . | TRBJ2-3
TGTGCCAGCAGCGGTGATAGCGGGGGGGCTGATACGCAGTATTTT | CASSGDSGGADTQYF | TRBD2 | TRBV5-6 | few | TRBJ2-3
TGTGCCAGCAGCGATAGGGGCCAGGGGGTCTACAATGAGCAGTTCTTC | CASSDRGQGVYNEQFF | TRBD1 | TRBV11-1 | once | TRBJ2-1
TGTGCCAGCAGTAGGCTCGAAAAGGGGGCGAGTGAGCAGTTCTTC | CASSRLEKGASEQFF | TRBD1 | TRBV6-5 | . | TRBJ2-1
TGCGCCAGCAGCTTGCCCCCTCAAGAGACCCAGTACTTC | CASSLPPQETQYF | . | TRBV5-1 | . | TRBJ2-5
TGTGCCAGCTCGATACACAACACCGGGGAGCTGTTTTTT | CASSIHNTGELFF | . | TRBV25-1 | . | TRBJ2-2
TGCGCCAGCAGCCAAGATGGGACAGGGACCTACGAGCAGTACTTC | CASSQDGTGTYEQYF | TRBD1 | TRBV4-3 | . | TRBJ2-7
TGTGCCAGCAGCACCACACAGGGCCTCAACTATGGCTACACCTTC | CASSTTQGLNYGYTF | . | TRBV14 | . | TRBJ1-2
TGTGCCATCAGACAGGGGGCTGGAAATGAGCAGTTCTTC | CAIRQGAGNEQFF | TRBD1 | TRBV10-3 | . | TRBJ2-1
TGTGCCAGTAGTATACGACAGGACAACTATGGCTACACCTTC | CASSIRQDNYGYTF | . | TRBV19 | . | TRBJ1-2
TGTGCCAGCAGGGCTAACAGGGATCAGCCCCAGCATTTT | CASRANRDQPQHF | . | TRBV2 | . | TRBJ1-5
TGTGCCAGCAGCAAAGGAGGACAGGACAGGAAACCCTACGAGCAGTACTTC | CASSKGGQDRKPYEQYF | . | TRBV21-1 | . | TRBJ2-7
TGTGCCAGCTCATCGCGGGACAGGACCTACGAGCAGTACTTC | CASSSRDRTYEQYF | TRBD1 | TRBV18 | . | TRBJ2-7
TGCAGCGCCACTAGCCCAGCGGGGGACACAGATACGCAGTATTTT | CSATSPAGDTDTQYF | TRBD2 | TRBV29-1 | . | TRBJ2-3
TGTGCCAGCACCGGGGATTCCTACGAGCAGTACTTC | CASTGDSYEQYF | . | TRBV6-5 | . | TRBJ2-7
TGTGCCAGCTCACCACGTCGGGGAGAGAAAGCTTTCTTT | CASSPRRGEKAFF | . | TRBV18 | . | TRBJ1-1
TGTGCCAGCAGCTTAGAAAACAGGGGTAGGACTGAAGCTTTCTTT | CASSLENRGRTEAFF | TRBD1 | TRBV7-2 | once | TRBJ1-1
TGTGCCAGCAGCCCCTCCAGAGACAGCCGGAACTATGGCTACACCTTC | CASSPSRDSRNYGYTF | . | TRBV5-5 | . | TRBJ1-2
TGTGCCACCAGCAGAGATGTGGCGGGGAGAGAGACCCAGTACTTC | CATSRDVAGRETQYF | . | TRBV15 | . | TRBJ2-5
TGTGCCAGTAAGGCGGACCCGAGGGACACTGAAGCTTTCTTT | CASKADPRDTEAFF | . | TRBV19 | . | TRBJ1-1
TGTGCCAGCAGTTTGTCCAGGCCTCCCTCTGGAAACACCATATATTTT | CASSLSRPPSGNTIYF | . | TRBV27 | . | TRBJ1-3
TGTGCCAGTAGTATCTATTCGGGACAGTTCTACGAGCAGTACTTC | CASSIYSGQFYEQYF | TRBD1 | TRBV19 | . | TRBJ2-7
TGTGCCAGCAGCTCCGACAGGGGCACTGAAGCTTTCTTT | CASSSDRGTEAFF | TRBD1 | TRBV7-2 | . | TRBJ1-1
TGCGCCAGCAGCCAAATGTACAGCACCTATGGCTACACCTTC | CASSQMYSTYGYTF | . | TRBV4-3 | . | TRBJ1-2
TGTGCCAGCAGCGTGAAAGGGGGTAATTCACCCCTCCACTTT | CASSVKGGNSPLHF | . | TRBV9 | . | TRBJ1-6
TGTGCCAGCAGCTCTCAGGGGGCTGACGGCTACACCTTC | CASSSQGADGYTF | TRBD1 | TRBV11-2 | few | TRBJ1-2
TGTGCCAGCAGTTTGGGGGGTTTGTATCAGCCCCAGCATTTT | CASSLGGLYQPQHF | . | TRBV27 | . | TRBJ1-5
TGTGCCAGCAGTTACCGGCTAGCGGACACCGGGGAGCTGTTTTTT | CASSYRLADTGELFF | TRBD2 | TRBV6-5 | few | TRBJ2-2
TGTGCCAGCAGGGACACATCCTACGAGCAGTACTTC | CASRDTSYEQYF | . | TRBV2 | . | TRBJ2-7
TGTGCCAGCTCACCTGGCGGGGCAGGCACAGATACGCAGTATTTT | CASSPGGAGTDTQYF | . | TRBV18 | few | TRBJ2-3
TGTGCCAGCAGTCCCCGGGACTCCTACACCGGGGAGCTGTTTTTT | CASSPRDSYTGELFF | . | TRBV28 | . | TRBJ2-2
TGTGCCAGCAGCTTAGACAGGGGGTATCGGGCCAAAAACATTCAGTACTTC | CASSLDRGYRAKNIQYF | TRBD1 | TRBV11-3 | . | TRBJ2-4
TGTGCCAGCACACCGGGAGATGAGCAGTTCTTC | CASTPGDEQFF | . | TRBV6-6 | . | TRBJ2-1
TGTGCCAGCAGCCTTAGCGGGGGGGCTATGATCCACGAGCAGTACTTC | CASSLSGGAMIHEQYF | TRBD2 | TRBV7-2 | . | TRBJ2-7
TGTGCCTGGAGTGAGCCAGGCCGAGAATTTGAAGCTTTCTTT | CAWSEPGREFEAFF | . | TRBV30 | . | TRBJ1-1
TGTGCCAGCAGCTCTCAAGAGACCCAGTACTTC | CASSSQETQYF | . | TRBV7-2 | once | TRBJ2-5
TGCGCCAGCAGCCAAACCTCCCAGTATGGCTACACCTTC | CASSQTSQYGYTF | . | TRBV4-1 | . | TRBJ1-2
TGTGCCAGCAGCCGGGACAGGGCGAACACCGGGGAGCTGTTTTTT | CASSRDRANTGELFF | TRBD1 | TRBV2 | . | TRBJ2-2